A single sample is the source of the 19 T cell receptor beta chains below, sequenced in a study of blood T cells in healthy people across ages. Sample-barcoded 5' priming and a J-beta primer mix drove a second PCR of about 7 to 11 cycles. TCRdb called the 5' RACE reads again in MiXCR, with one record for every CDR3 protein. In the table there are 750,000 to 950,000 distinct CDR3 sequences, 25% to 30% of which are singletons. A further study also used this sample, focusing on T cells of mothers and their children.

The sample taken for sequencing was blood. The origin of the receptors is a boy younger than 18 in good health.

This clonotype was seen only a few times. J is TRBJ2-3 and V is TRBV6-5; D remains unclear. With 0 bases removed from V and 6 bases from J, the gap between germline ends came to 13 bases. There are 15 residues in the CDR3. In germline, CDR1 is MNHEY, CDR2 SVGAGI. CDR3 bases: TGTGCCAGCAGTTACTCCGGCAGACTGACGGATACGCAGTATTTT. This gives the protein CASSYSGRLTDTQYF.

This clonotype was counted a few times. This sequence joins TRBV27 and TRBJ1-2, with unresolved D. The CDR3 spans 17 residues. The V gene's germline CDR1 is MNHEY and CDR2 SMNVEV (reference sequence). Trimming stripped 2 bases from V and 1 base from J, with 17 bases between. This CDR3 is CASSLGYPGSDNYGYTF. Here the CDR3 DNA reads TGTGCCAGCAGTTTAGGGTACCCCGGTTCTGATAACTATGGCTACACCTTC.

V and J are TRBV4-1 and TRBJ1-6; possibly TRBD1 for D (6 bases). The length of the CDR3 is 15 residues. Germline V gives CDR1 MGHRA, CDR2 YSYEKL. V gave up 2 bases and J gave up 7 bases, with 12 bases separating them. For the CDR3, the DNA is TGCGCCAGCAGCCAATCGAGGGGGGAGAATTCACCCCTCCACTTT. As protein: CASSQSRGENSPLHF.

This clonotype occurred a few times. The chain recombines TRBV5-1 with TRBJ2-2; 14 nucleotides agree with TRBD2. J gave up 9 bases and V 0 bases, and 7 bases lay outside the gene matches. Germline CDR1 and CDR2: SGHRS and YFSETQ. The length of the CDR3 is 17 residues. CDR3 protein: CASSLGLAGGPARELFF. The CDR3 DNA reads as TGCGCCAGCAGCTTGGGACTAGCGGGGGGGCCCGCCCGGGAGCTGTTTTTT. Supplemented by reference TRBV5-1 and TRBJ2-2, the full variable domain reads KAGVTQTPRYLIKTRGQQVTLSCSPISGHRSVSWYQQTPGQGLQFLFEYFSETQRNKGNFPGRFSGRQFSNSRSEMNVSTLELGDSALYLCASSLGLAGGPARELFFGEGSRLTVL.

This chain joins TRBV14 and TRBJ1-3; no clear D. V was pared by 3 bases and J by 2 bases, with 20 bases between. Germline loops: CDR1 SGHDN, CDR2 FVKESK. The CDR3 runs 18 residues. CDR3 DNA: TGTGCCAGCAGCCATAGCCCTCAGTCTTTACCACCTGGAAACACCATATATTTT. Protein sequence: CASSHSPQSLPPGNTIYF.

A few counts support this clonotype. The V call is TRBV12-3 or TRBV12-4, the J call TRBJ2-5; 7 bases align to TRBD1. This CDR3 has 14 amino acids. The trim removed 3 bases at V and 5 bases at J, leaving 6 bases unmatched. CDR3 in DNA: TGTGCCAGCAGTTTCGACAGGGAGAAGGAGACCCAGTACTTC. Translating it yields CASSFDREKETQYF.

The V gene is TRBV2, the J gene TRBJ2-5; possibly TRBD1 for D (6 bases). The J call is in doubt because the DNA end fits TRBJ2-1 better. Germline loops: CDR1 SNHLY, CDR2 FYNNEI. This CDR3 comprises 15 residues. The CDR3: CASKAGAHPTNEQFF. CDR3 DNA: TGTGCCAGCAAGGCAGGGGCTCACCCAACAAATGAGCAGTTCTTC.

Concerning this clonotype itself: At one of its ends the junction is not consistent with the germline gene, which may arise from a read error. This chain uses TRBV6-1 with TRBJ2-5; possible D gene TRBD2, 6 bases. The CDR3 sequence is 15 residues long. CDR1 and CDR2 (germline): MNHNS, SASEGT. The CDR3 sequence: CASSGGLRGMMPEFF. CDR3 bases: TGTGCCAGCAGCGGAGGACTGCGGGGAATGATGCCGGAGTTCTTC.

The chain recombines TRBV7-6 with TRBJ2-4; 9 bases agree with TRBD1. The CDR3 covers 17 residues. The ends lost 4 bases at V and 3 bases at J; junction bases unmatched: 10. The germline V gene encodes CDR1 SGHVS and CDR2 FNYEAQ. The CDR3 reads CASSSEKQGAGKNIQYF. CDR3 nucleotides: TGTGCCAGCAGCTCAGAAAAACAGGGGGCCGGCAAAAACATTCAGTACTTC.

This clonotype appeared a few times. This chain uses TRBV2 with TRBJ2-1; the D gene is possibly TRBD2 (6 bases). Trimming took 0 bases from V and 9 from J, leaving 18 bases between them. Germline assignment: CDR1 SNHLY and CDR2 FYNNEI. The CDR3 extends over 16 amino acids. In DNA, the CDR3 is TGTGCCAGCAGTGAAGCGCGGAGGGGAGACTACGGTGAGCAGTTCTTC. This codes for CASSEARRGDYGEQFF.

This clonotype was found a few times. The rearrangement joins TRBV5-1 to TRBJ2-7, with 9 bases that match TRBD2. Germline-derived CDR1 and CDR2 are SGHRS and YFSETQ. This CDR3 spans 14 amino acids. After removal of 2 bases from V and 5 bases from J, the junction contained 5 bases not matched to a gene. Written as DNA, the CDR3 is TGCGCCAGCAGCTTAGTTCGGACTAGCGACGAGCAGTACTTC. Translation gives CASSLVRTSDEQYF.

J is TRBJ1-5 and V is TRBV6-1, with 8 bases aligning to TRBD1. After removal of 6 bases from V and 3 bases from J, the junction contained 13 bases not matched to a gene. The CDR3 is 17 amino acids. Germline V lookup: CDR1 MNHNS, CDR2 SASEGT. The CDR3 bases are TGTGCCAGCAGAGACAGGGGTATAGCAGGGGCCAATCAGCCCCAGCATTTT. Translation gives CASRDRGIAGANQPQHF.

This clonotype was picked up a small number of times. CDR3 region: CASNNGGTDTQYF. CDR3 nucleotide sequence: TGTGCCAGCAACAATGGTGGCACAGATACGCAGTATTTT. The V call is TRBV6-2 or TRBV6-3, the J call TRBJ2-3, with D uncertain. Between the trimmed V and J ends, which lost 7 bases and 1 base, there was a span of 9 bases. This CDR3 spans 13 amino acids. Germline V gene sequence: CDR1 MNHEY, CDR2 SVGEGT.

This chain connects TRBV2 to TRBJ2-7; D gene unclear. Trimming shortened V by 1 base and J by 4 bases, and 8 bases separated the two germline ends. Per the germline V gene, CDR1 is SNHLY and CDR2 is FYNNEI. The CDR3 is 13 amino acids. The CDR3 is CASSEGRAYEQYF. The CDR3 DNA sequence: TGTGCCAGCAGTGAAGGTCGAGCTTACGAGCAGTACTTC. Based on the CDR3 plus reference TRBV2 and TRBJ2-7, the full variable domain is EPEVTQTPSHQVTQMGQEVILRCVPISNHLYFYWYRQILGQKVEFLVSFYNNEISEKSEIFDDQFSVERPDGSNFTLKIRSTKLEDSAMYFCASSEGRAYEQYFGPGTRLTVT.

This chain uses TRBV18 with TRBJ2-5; 10 bases agree with TRBD1. CDR1 KGHSH and CDR2 LQKENI come from the germline V gene. The length of the CDR3 is 16 residues. Germline trimming cut 5 bases from V and 1 base from J; bases unmatched to any gene: 7. CDR3 nucleotide sequence: TGTGCCAGCTCATTCCGGCGGGACAGGGGCCAAGAGACCCAGTACTTC. It encodes CASSFRRDRGQETQYF.

The V gene is TRBV23-1, the J gene TRBJ1-5, with D maybe TRBD1 (6 bases). TRBV23-1 is an open reading frame whose function is uncertain. The length of the CDR3 is 14 residues. The V gene lost 3 bases and the J gene lost 1 base, with 7 bases spanning the gap. The CDR3 nucleotides are TGCGCCAGCAGTCACCAGGGGAGCAATCAGCCCCAGCATTTT. This codes for CASSHQGSNQPQHF.

This clonotype was seen a handful of times. The DNA of the CDR3 is TGTGCCAGCACGGGGACTGGGCAGTACGGGGAGCTGTTTTTT. It specifies CASTGTGQYGELFF. The V call is TRBV2, the J call TRBJ2-2, with D possibly matching TRBD2 (6 bases). Looked up from germline, CDR1 is SNHLY and CDR2 is FYNNEI. Trimming cost V 7 bases and J 7 bases, with 16 bases left between them. The CDR3 loop spans 14 amino acids.

There are many counts of this clonotype. J is TRBJ2-5 and V is TRBV24-1; the D call may be TRBD1 or TRBD2 (6 bases each). This CDR3 is 15 amino acids long. With 1 base removed from V and 4 bases from J, the gap between germline ends came to 12 bases. In germline, CDR1 is KGHDR, CDR2 SFDVKD. The CDR3 region has the DNA TGTGCCACCAGTGATTTATCCAGGGGAGGAGAGACCCAGTACTTC. Translating gives CATSDLSRGGETQYF.

The rearrangement links TRBV6-2 or TRBV6-3 to TRBJ2-1, with TRBD2 identical over 7 bases. This CDR3 spans 17 amino acids. CDR1 is MNHEY, CDR2 SVGEGT, per germline. Losses at the gene ends were 0 bases for V and 0 bases for J; bases not matched to a gene: 5. In DNA form, the CDR3 reads TGTGCCAGCAGTTACTCACCGGGGGAGGGCTCCTACAATGAGCAGTTCTTC. The encoded protein is CASSYSPGEGSYNEQFF.